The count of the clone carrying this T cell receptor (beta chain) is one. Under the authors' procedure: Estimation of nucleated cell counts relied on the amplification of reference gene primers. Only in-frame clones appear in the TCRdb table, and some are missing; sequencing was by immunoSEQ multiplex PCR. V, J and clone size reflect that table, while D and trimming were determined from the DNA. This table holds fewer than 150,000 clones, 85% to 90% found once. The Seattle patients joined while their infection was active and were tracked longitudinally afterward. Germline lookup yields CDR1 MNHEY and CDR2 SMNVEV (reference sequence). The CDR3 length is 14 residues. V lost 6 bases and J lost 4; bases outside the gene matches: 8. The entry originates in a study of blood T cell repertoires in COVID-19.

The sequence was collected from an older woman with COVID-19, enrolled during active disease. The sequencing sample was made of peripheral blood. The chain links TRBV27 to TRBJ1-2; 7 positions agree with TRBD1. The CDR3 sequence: CASRSETGSYGYTF. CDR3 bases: TGTGCCAGCAGGTCAGAGACAGGGAGCTATGGCTACACCTTC.